This TCR beta chain is drawn from a study of stem cell transplantation in POMP-related autoinflammatory disease. Whole-study findings and limits: A trend toward lower repertoire diversity and greater clonality appeared in every analyzed T-cell subset of PRAID patients. In PRAID patients, the number of distinct TRB V-J gene pairings was restricted.

CDR3 length equals 14 residues. Germline V gene sequence: CDR1 SGHTA, CDR2 FQGTGA. V was pared by 2 bases and J by 3 bases, with 0 bases of the junction left unmatched. The repertoire was sequenced with immunoSEQ multiplex PCR; TCRdb's copy has only in-frame clones and lacks some. The sample consists of 25,000 to 40,000 clones, 88% of them appearing once. As for this clone: Its antigen is unidentified.

This specimen was CD4+ T cells from PBMCs, taken before stem cell transplantation. The sequence was obtained from a human donor with POMP-related autoinflammation and immune dysregulation (PRAID). V usage is TRBV7-3 and J usage is TRBJ2-3; 9 bases fit TRBD1. CDR3 sequence (DNA): TGTGCCAGCAGCTTAGGACAGGGGACAGATACGCAGTATTTT. The encoded protein is CASSLGQGTDTQYF.